The 24 T cell receptor beta chains presented below share a single source sample, sequenced in a study of patients and donors after allogeneic stem cell transplantation. Via MiXCR, TCRdb re-called the RT-PCR reads, giving one row per CDR3 protein. The sample consists of roughly 150,000 distinct CDR3 sequences, approximately 24% of them appearing once. Specimen: blood, either unsorted or a sorted T cell fraction (not recorded which). The receptors come from a human donor who was either an allogeneic HSCT recipient or a stem cell or donor lymphocyte infusion donor (not recorded which). It is not recorded whose cells these are; they may come from a transplant donor.

This clonotype was recorded at least ten times. The chain combines TRBV7-6 with TRBJ1-1; D gene ambiguous. Per the germline V gene, CDR1 is SGHVS and CDR2 is FNYEAQ. The CDR3 contains 16 residues. V lost 0 bases, J lost 0 bases, and 11 bases lay in between. CDR3 sequence (DNA): TGTGCCAGCAGCTTAGCCCCCGCAGCCCTGAACACTGAAGCTTTCTTT. Translation gives CASSLAPAALNTEAFF.

The chain couples TRBV20-1 to TRBJ1-4; D not resolved. Germline assignment: CDR1 DFQATT and CDR2 SNEGSKA (reference sequence). V shed 1 base and J shed 4 bases, with 16 bases lying between them. This CDR3 spans 16 amino acids. CDR3 loop: CSARGSGLQFNEKLFF. In DNA, the CDR3 is TGCAGTGCTAGAGGCTCGGGATTACAGTTTAATGAAAAACTGTTTTTT.

In its sample, this clonotype was seen a few times. This rearrangement joins TRBV5-1 to TRBJ2-5, with D possibly being TRBD1 or TRBD2 (5 bases each). In germline, CDR1 is SGHRS, CDR2 YFSETQ. The CDR3 is 14 residues long. V lost 1 base to trimming and J lost 5 bases, with 12 bases between them. The DNA of the CDR3 is TGCGCCAGCAGCTTGTCCGGGACCGGTGAGACCCAGTACTTC. Translating it yields CASSLSGTGETQYF.

This rearrangement joins TRBV6-5 to TRBJ1-1, with 10 bases fitting TRBD1. V lost 8 bases to trimming and J lost 10 bases; unmatched junction nucleotides: 13. The CDR3 spans 14 residues. The germline gives CDR1 MNHEY, CDR2 SVGAGI. DNA of the CDR3: TGTGCCAGCGGCCAGAAAGACAGGGGGCGGATAGCTTTCTTT. Amino acids: CASGQKDRGRIAFF.

Many counts were recorded for this clonotype. The chain combines TRBV14 with TRBJ1-5, with unresolved D. CDR3 size: 12 residues. Germline assignment: CDR1 SGHDN and CDR2 FVKESK. V was shortened by 3 bases and J by 6 bases, with 6 bases between the two germline ends. CDR3 amino acids: CASSHDRQPQHF. The CDR3, as DNA: TGTGCCAGCAGCCACGATCGTCAGCCCCAGCATTTT.

The gene calls are TRBV5-1 and TRBJ2-1; the match to TRBD2 covers 7 bases. Germline V lookup: CDR1 SGHRS, CDR2 YFSETQ. V was pared by 4 bases and J by 1 base, with 5 bases of the junction left unmatched. CDR3 length: 15 residues. The CDR3 here is CASSPLGGSYNEQFF. CDR3 bases: TGCGCCAGCAGCCCGCTGGGGGGGTCCTACAATGAGCAGTTCTTC. The whole variable domain, filled in from reference TRBV5-1 and TRBJ2-1, reads KAGVTQTPRYLIKTRGQQVTLSCSPISGHRSVSWYQQTPGQGLQFLFEYFSETQRNKGNFPGRFSGRQFSNSRSEMNVSTLELGDSALYLCASSPLGGSYNEQFFGPGTRLTVL.

This clonotype came up a few times. J is TRBJ2-1 and V is TRBV7-2, with a possible D match to TRBD2 (5 bases). The CDR3 has 15 residues. Germline-derived CDR1 and CDR2 are SGHTA and FQGNSA. V lost 5 bases and J lost 5, with 16 bases in between. The CDR3 coding sequence is TGTGCCAGCAGCGTAGTCGGGAACCCAAACAATGAGCAGTTCTTC. This gives the protein CASSVVGNPNNEQFF. The whole variable domain, filled in from reference TRBV7-2 and TRBJ2-1, reads GAGVSQSPSNKVTEKGKDVELRCDPISGHTALYWYRQSLGQGLEFLIYFQGNSAPDKSGLPSDRFSAERTGGSVSTLTIQRTQQEDSAVYLCASSVVGNPNNEQFFGPGTRLTVL.

This clonotype came up a few times. This chain joins TRBV20-1 and TRBJ1-4; D remains ambiguous. The germline gives CDR1 DFQATT, CDR2 SNEGSKA (reference sequence). The germline V and J ends were trimmed by 4 bases and 8 bases, with 14 bases remaining between them. CDR3 length: 13 residues. CDR3 bases: TGCAGTGCTATAAAGGGCTTAGGGGAAAAACTGTTTTTT. Residues: CSAIKGLGEKLFF.

This clonotype was counted only a few times. This rearrangement joins TRBV4-2 to TRBJ2-2; 10 bases map to TRBD1. V was clipped by 6 bases and J by 6 bases; unmatched bases: 7. Per the germline V gene, CDR1 is LGHNA and CDR2 is YNFKEQ. This CDR3 is built from 15 residues. CDR3 DNA sequence: TGTGCCAGCAGGAACCCGGGACAGGGGTCCGGGGAGCTGTTTTTT. It specifies CASRNPGQGSGELFF.

This clonotype was counted a few times. V is TRBV9 and J is TRBJ1-2, with D hard to call. Trimming removed 3 bases at V and 2 bases at J, with 17 bases between. The CDR3 extends over 16 amino acids. The germline V gene has CDR1 SGDLS and CDR2 YYNGEE. CDR3 in amino acids: CASSGASFRVNYGYTF. The CDR3 DNA sequence: TGTGCCAGCAGCGGTGCATCCTTTAGGGTGAACTATGGCTACACCTTC.

The chain recombines TRBV12-3 or TRBV12-4 with TRBJ1-5, with D tentatively TRBD1 (6 bases). Trimming removed 3 bases at V and 0 bases at J, with 9 bases between. This CDR3 comprises 15 residues. The CDR3 protein is CASSFNRDSNQPQHF. CDR3 DNA sequence: TGTGCCAGCAGTTTCAACAGGGATAGCAATCAGCCCCAGCATTTT.

This clonotype was seen only a few times. V gene TRBV12-3 or TRBV12-4 combines with J gene TRBJ2-1; no clear D gene. Trimming pared 6 bases from V and 2 bases from J, leaving 17 bases between. The CDR3 covers 16 residues. DNA for the CDR3: TGTGCCAGCAGCAGACCAGAAAAGAGAGCCTACAATGAGCAGTTCTTC. Its protein is CASSRPEKRAYNEQFF.

The chain uses TRBV11-1 and TRBJ2-2; 10 positions agree with TRBD2. The CDR3 is made up of 15 amino acids. Germline CDR1 is SGHAT and CDR2 is FQDESV (reference sequence). V shed 5 bases and J 6 bases; nucleotides not matched to a gene: 6. The CDR3 DNA reads TGTGCCAGCAGCACCCTAGCGGGAGCGGCCGGGGAGCTGTTTTTT. Protein sequence: CASSTLAGAAGELFF.

The V call is TRBV20-1, the J call TRBJ2-3, with D perhaps given as TRBD1 or TRBD2 (5 bases each). This CDR3 has 18 residues. Per germline, CDR1 DFQATT and CDR2 SNEGSKA (reference sequence). Between the trimmed V and J ends, which lost 4 bases and 6 bases, there was a span of 29 bases. The CDR3 here is CSAIRPGPLISPGDTQYF. The CDR3 DNA sequence: TGCAGTGCTATAAGACCGGGACCCCTGATTTCGCCAGGCGATACGCAGTATTTT.

This clonotype appeared a single time. J is TRBJ2-1 and V is TRBV27; D might be TRBD2 (6 bases). The germline V gene encodes CDR1 MNHEY and CDR2 SMNVEV (reference sequence). The CDR3 has 16 residues. V dropped 6 bases and J dropped 0 bases, with 15 bases sitting between them. DNA of the CDR3: TGTGCCAGCAGACGTCAGCGGGTTAGCTCCTACAATGAGCAGTTCTTC. Its translation is CASRRQRVSSYNEQFF.

The V call is TRBV4-1, the J call TRBJ2-1; 9 positions match TRBD2. The CDR3 totals 15 residues. Germline assignment: CDR1 MGHRA and CDR2 YSYEKL. J gave up 5 bases and V 4 bases, and 6 bases lay outside the gene matches. The CDR3 is CASSLSGGTNNEQFF. In DNA form, the CDR3 reads TGCGCCAGCAGCCTGAGCGGGGGGACAAACAATGAGCAGTTCTTC.

Many counts were recorded for this clonotype. This chain joins TRBV27 and TRBJ1-1, with D hard to call. Trimming took 2 bases from V and 4 from J, leaving 8 bases between them. Germline V gene data show CDR1 as MNHEY and CDR2 as SMNVEV (reference sequence). The CDR3 is made up of 13 amino acids. The CDR3 sequence is CASSLGRSTEAFF. CDR3 bases: TGTGCCAGCAGTTTAGGTAGGAGCACTGAAGCTTTCTTT.

The V call is TRBV7-9, the J call TRBJ1-5; D gene uncertain. From germline, CDR1 is SEHNR and CDR2 FQNEAQ (reference sequence). CDR3 length: 13 amino acids. The V end was cut by 1 base, the J end by 7 bases, with 8 bases between. The CDR3 sequence is CASSLGGQQPQHF. As DNA, the CDR3 is TGTGCCAGCAGCTTAGGCGGGCAGCAGCCCCAGCATTTT.

V and J are TRBV27 and TRBJ1-5, with D unclear. The CDR3 runs to 13 residues. Trimming removed 2 bases from V and 7 bases from J, with 9 bases in between. Looked up from germline, CDR1 is MNHEY and CDR2 is SMNVEV (reference sequence). CDR3 nucleotides: TGTGCCAGCAGTTTAAGGTTCTGGCAGCCCCAGCATTTT. Encoded protein: CASSLRFWQPQHF.

V is TRBV20-1 and J is TRBJ2-7, with TRBD2 matching 7 bases. V gave up 0 bases and J gave up 7 bases; unmatched junction bases: 9. From germline, CDR1 is DFQATT and CDR2 SNEGSKA (reference sequence). CDR3 size: 14 residues. CDR3 sequence reads: CSARDGAGVLEQYF. The CDR3 region has the DNA TGCAGTGCTAGAGATGGCGCGGGGGTTCTAGAGCAGTACTTC.

The chain is built from TRBV20-1 and TRBJ1-2; 8 bases map to TRBD1. The CDR3 sequence is 15 residues long. J gave up 6 bases and V 1 base, and 10 bases lay outside the gene matches. In germline, CDR1 is DFQATT, CDR2 SNEGSKA (reference sequence). The CDR3 sequence is CSARVKPGGGNGYTF. For the CDR3, the DNA is TGCAGTGCTAGAGTTAAACCAGGGGGCGGGAATGGCTACACCTTC.

This clonotype was seen more than once but under ten times. The chain has TRBV15 and TRBJ1-1; no firm D call. Trimming removed 1 base from V and 8 bases from J, with 8 bases in between. CDR3 length equals 12 residues. The germline gives CDR1 LNHNV, CDR2 YYDKDF (reference sequence). CDR3 nucleotides: TGTGCCACCAGCAGAGTCAGTCAGGAAGCTTTCTTT. Translation gives CATSRVSQEAFF.

This clonotype was seen more than once but under ten times. This chain uses TRBV5-1 with TRBJ1-6; tentative D call: TRBD1 (5 bases). Germline CDR1 and CDR2: SGHRS and YFSETQ. The CDR3 is 14 residues long. V was clipped by 2 bases and J by 7 bases, with 10 bases between them. CDR3 sequence (DNA): TGCGCCAGCAGCTTCCAACAGGAAAATTCACCCCTCCACTTT. Residues: CASSFQQENSPLHF.

The chain combines TRBV9 with TRBJ2-7; D uncertain. Germline V gives CDR1 SGDLS, CDR2 YYNGEE. Trimming shortened V by 4 bases and J by 4 bases, and 15 bases separated the two germline ends. There are 14 residues in the CDR3. The chain's CDR3 is CASSPQHSLYEQYF. DNA of the CDR3: TGTGCCAGCAGCCCCCAACACAGCCTGTACGAGCAGTACTTC.